A selection of T cell receptor beta chains follows, all from one sample in a study of CD8 T cells in ankylosing spondylitis. Using its own MiXCR run on the 5' RACE reads, TCRdb lists one record per CDR3 protein. The table lists 250,000 to 300,000 distinct CDR3 sequences, 20% of them singletons. The sample taken for sequencing was blood, either unsorted or a sorted T cell fraction (not recorded which). The receptors stem from a male donor with ankylosing spondylitis or in good health (not recorded which). The CDR3 runs from the conserved cysteine through the conserved F or W. Each record gives: clone size, J gene, V gene, D gene, CDR3 protein, CDR3 DNA. The D gene is left open where the match is weak. Expanded clones get a size class; other rows say once, few or many, or leave the size out.

>-|TRBJ2-5|TRBV2|TRBD1
CAGNAGGEGTQYF
TGTGCCGGCAATGCAGGGGGCGAGGGGACCCAGTACTTC
>-|TRBJ2-5|TRBV24-1|TRBD2
CATSDKGLAGTISQQETQYF
TGTGCCACCAGTGACAAGGGACTAGCGGGGACCATTTCTCAGCAAGAGACCCAGTACTTC
>few|TRBJ2-1|TRBV29-1|-
CSVGPAAGGEQFF
TGCAGCGTTGGACCGGCAGCAGGTGGAGAGCAGTTCTTC
>-|TRBJ2-5|TRBV10-3|TRBD1
CATSDRAQETQYF
TGTGCCACCTCGGACAGGGCGCAGGAGACCCAGTACTTC
>few|TRBJ2-1|TRBV20-1|-
CSARDLTNEQFF
TGCAGTGCTAGAGATCTAACCAATGAGCAGTTCTTC
>few|TRBJ2-1|TRBV20-1|TRBD2
CSARGTSGNDEQFF
TGCAGTGCTAGAGGGACTAGCGGGAATGATGAGCAGTTCTTC
>-|TRBJ1-4|TRBV3-1|TRBD1
CASSHRTGFNEKLFF
TGTGCCAGCAGCCACCGGACAGGCTTTAATGAAAAACTGTTTTTT
>-|TRBJ1-4|TRBV10-2|TRBD1
CASLDRVFGKLFF
TGCGCCAGCCTAGACAGGGTTTTTGGAAAACTGTTTTTT
>few|TRBJ2-5|TRBV29-1|-
CSVDLQTQETQYF
TGCAGCGTTGACCTACAGACCCAAGAGACCCAGTACTTC
>few|TRBJ2-2|TRBV7-8|TRBD2
CASSPGGLAAGELFF
TGTGCCAGCAGCCCGGGCGGACTAGCGGCCGGGGAGCTGTTTTTT
>-|TRBJ2-3|TRBV12-3/TRBV12-4|TRBD1
CASSTGQGAPDTQYF
TGTGCCAGCAGTACAGGACAGGGGGCGCCAGATACGCAGTATTTT
>-|TRBJ2-1|TRBV5-1|TRBD1
CASSLWGTGDNEQFF
TGCGCCAGCAGCTTGTGGGGGACAGGGGACAATGAGCAGTTCTTC
>-|TRBJ2-1|TRBV6-2/TRBV6-3|TRBD2
CASTAGGPDEQFF
TGTGCCAGCACGGCGGGGGGCCCAGATGAGCAGTTCTTC
>few|TRBJ1-4|TRBV12-3/TRBV12-4|-
CASSLGWQNEKLFF
TGTGCCAGCAGTTTGGGTTGGCAGAATGAAAAACTGTTTTTT
>-|TRBJ1-5|TRBV6-5|TRBD1
CASSYGQGRQPQHF
TGTGCCAGCAGTTACGGACAGGGGAGGCAGCCCCAGCATTTT
>-|TRBJ1-3|TRBV12-3/TRBV12-4|-
CASRSSESGNTIYF
TGTGCCAGCAGATCATCTGAGTCTGGAAACACCATATATTTT
>few|TRBJ1-1|TRBV5-1|TRBD1
CASSLTGGITEAFF
TGCGCCAGCAGCTTGACAGGGGGCATCACTGAAGCTTTCTTT
>many|TRBJ2-1|TRBV15|-
CATSRRANSYNEQFF
TGTGCCACCAGCAGAAGAGCCAACTCCTACAATGAGCAGTTCTTC
>-|TRBJ2-2|TRBV5-1|-
CASSFADTGELFF
TGCGCCAGCAGCTTCGCCGACACCGGGGAGCTGTTTTTT
>few|TRBJ1-2|TRBV3-1|TRBD1
CASSQGDRIYGYTF
TGTGCCAGCAGCCAAGGGGACAGGATCTATGGCTACACCTTC
>-|TRBJ1-2|TRBV11-2|-
CASRRDPGGYTF
TGTGCCAGCCGCCGGGACCCCGGGGGCTACACCTTC
>few|TRBJ2-3|TRBV20-1|-
CSAGSGADTQYF
TGCAGTGCTGGATCAGGGGCAGATACGCAGTATTTT
>few|TRBJ1-2|TRBV10-3|TRBD1
CASGTGEILDYGYTF
TGTGCCAGTGGGACAGGGGAGATTTTAGACTATGGCTACACCTTC
>few|TRBJ1-1|TRBV27|TRBD1
CASSLDRASRAEAFF
TGTGCCAGCAGTTTAGACAGGGCCTCAAGGGCTGAAGCTTTCTTT
>-|TRBJ1-5|TRBV12-3/TRBV12-4|TRBD1
CASSQGQYNQPQHF
TGTGCCAGCAGTCAGGGACAGTACAATCAGCCCCAGCATTTT
>-|TRBJ2-2|TRBV7-2|-
CASSPPRVNTGELFF
TGTGCCAGCAGCCCGCCTAGGGTGAACACCGGGGAGCTGTTTTTT
>-|TRBJ2-5|TRBV7-7|TRBD2
CASSSGGRVGTQYF
TGTGCTAGCAGCTCAGGCGGGAGGGTTGGGACCCAGTACTTC
>few|TRBJ2-1|TRBV9|-
CASSPRTMKHNEQFF
TGTGCCAGCAGCCCCCGGACCATGAAACACAATGAGCAGTTCTTC
>few|TRBJ1-1|TRBV3-1|-
CASSPETRTEAFF
TGTGCCAGCAGCCCAGAGACCCGCACTGAAGCTTTCTTT
>-|TRBJ2-1|TRBV28|TRBD2
CASSSGLYEQFF
TGTGCCAGCAGTTCGGGACTATATGAGCAGTTCTTC
>-|TRBJ2-1|TRBV21-1|-
CASSKDRAGDHNEQFF
TGTGCCAGCAGCAAAGATCGAGCGGGGGATCACAATGAGCAGTTCTTC
>many|TRBJ2-2|TRBV28|TRBD1
CASSPGDRELRELFF
TGTGCCAGCAGCCCCGGGGACAGGGAACTCCGGGAGCTGTTTTTT